These 26 T cell receptor beta chains were all obtained from the same sample, sequenced in a study of OX40 agonist ivuxolimab in advanced cancers. The table came from immunoSEQ multiplex PCR; TCRdb's copy has only in-frame clones and leaves some out. Found here are some 49,000 clones, 85% of them singletons; the top ten hold roughly 20%. The starting material was CD4+ or CD8+ T cells sorted from blood, obtained in a trial of the OX40 agonist ivuxolimab. These receptor sequences come from an adult with an advanced solid tumor such as melanoma, head and neck, liver or kidney cancer.

The chain joins TRBV5-4 to TRBJ1-1; 9 nucleotides agree with TRBD1. CDR3 length: 17 amino acids. Per germline, CDR1 SGHNT and CDR2 YYREEE (reference sequence). Trimming took 0 bases from V and 3 from J; bases not matched to a gene: 9. The CDR3, as DNA: TGTGCCAGCAGCTTGGGCCGGGACAGGGTGGGGTACACTGAAGCTTTCTTT. Its translation is CASSLGRDRVGYTEAFF.

This chain links TRBV6-5 with TRBJ2-3, with D tentatively TRBD2 (6 bases). V gave up 6 bases and J gave up 10 bases, with 14 bases separating them. CDR1 and CDR2 (germline): MNHEY, SVGAGI. The CDR3 is 12 amino acids. For the CDR3, the DNA is TGTGCCAGCAGCAAAAGCGGGCCCCCGCAGTATTTT. It encodes CASSKSGPPQYF.

The chain links TRBV2 to TRBJ1-4; 8 bases align to TRBD1. The length of the CDR3 is 15 residues. The germline gives CDR1 SNHLY, CDR2 FYNNEI. With V trimmed by 6 bases and J by 6 bases, 9 bases remained unmatched. CDR3 loop: CASRGLQGGDEKLFF. The CDR3, as DNA: TGTGCCAGCAGGGGATTACAGGGGGGCGATGAAAAACTGTTTTTT.

This clone was seen only a few times. V usage is TRBV9 and J usage is TRBJ2-5; 7 bases map to TRBD1. Germline V gene lookup returns CDR1 SGDLS and CDR2 YYNGEE. The CDR3 consists of 13 residues. The ends lost 4 bases at V and 3 bases at J; junction bases unmatched: 3. The DNA for the CDR3 is TGTGCCAGCAGCTTCGGACAGGAAGAGACCCAGTACTTC. As protein: CASSFGQEETQYF.

The chain joins TRBV9 to TRBJ1-4; a possible D gene is TRBD1 (5 bases). The germline V gene has CDR1 SGDLS and CDR2 YYNGEE. Trimming removed 0 bases from V and 8 bases from J, with 20 bases in between. CDR3 length: 17 residues. The CDR3 region is CASSVAPAGRDFEKLFF. CDR3 coding DNA: TGTGCCAGCAGCGTAGCCCCGGCAGGGCGTGATTTCGAAAAACTGTTTTTT.

This clone was observed a single time. This rearrangement joins TRBV21-1 to TRBJ2-4; TRBD1 was called by the table and not checked on the DNA. TRBV21-1 represents a pseudogene. The CDR3 spans 17 residues. CDR3: CASSLRDRVLAKNIQYF. CDR3 sequence (DNA): TGTGCCAGCAGCCTACGGGACAGGGTCCTAGCCAAAAACATTCAGTACTTC.

The chain recombines TRBV4-3 with TRBJ2-1, with 10 bases aligning to TRBD2. Losses at the gene ends were 1 base for V and 15 bases for J; bases not matched to a gene: 6. Germline V lookup: CDR1 LGHNA, CDR2 YSLEER. The CDR3 contains 13 residues. CDR3 nucleotides: TGCGCCAGCAGCCAAGGGTACAGCGGGGGGGTGTTCTTC. It encodes CASSQGYSGGVFF.

The table lists this clone with a few counts. The chain combines TRBV9 with TRBJ2-5; 10 positions match TRBD1. Trimming at V came to 4 bases and at J to 5 bases, leaving 5 bases not matched to a gene. CDR1 and CDR2 (germline): SGDLS, YYNGEE. CDR3 length: 14 amino acids. The DNA for the CDR3 is TGTGCCAGCAGCCCGGGACAGGGGAGGGAGACCCAGTACTTC. Translating gives CASSPGQGRETQYF.

V gene TRBV5-1 combines with J gene TRBJ1-1; no clear D gene. This CDR3 is built from 14 residues. In germline, CDR1 is SGHRS, CDR2 YFSETQ. Trimming shortened V by 0 bases and J by 2 bases, and 8 bases separated the two germline ends. The CDR3 DNA reads TGCGCCAGCAGCTTGGGTCCCCTCAACACTGAAGCTTTCTTT. This translates into CASSLGPLNTEAFF.

CDR3 nucleotides: TGTGCCAGCAGCTCTTCCGACAGGCCGTCCTACGAGCAGTACTTC. Translation: CASSSSDRPSYEQYF. The chain uses TRBV7-9 and TRBJ2-7; D perhaps matches TRBD1 (6 bases). The ends were cut back, 4 bases at V and 1 base at J, with 14 bases in the middle. Germline lookup yields CDR1 SEHNR and CDR2 FQNEAQ (reference sequence). The CDR3 is 15 amino acids.

V and J are TRBV27 and TRBJ2-7; D is uncertain. The length of the CDR3 is 14 residues. Germline CDR1 reads MNHEY; CDR2 reads SMNVEV (reference sequence). Between the trimmed V and J ends, which lost 0 bases and 3 bases, there was a span of 9 bases. CDR3 in amino acids: CASSLSMGYYEQYV. CDR3 in DNA: TGTGCCAGCAGTTTATCGATGGGGTACTACGAGCAGTACGTC.

This clone was seen only once. The chain is built from TRBV7-8 and TRBJ1-1; no firm D call. V shed 4 bases and J shed 1 base, with 10 bases lying between them. Per the germline V gene, CDR1 is SGHVS and CDR2 is FQNEAQ. The CDR3 is 14 amino acids. The CDR3 spells CASSWFSGNTEAFF. The DNA of the CDR3 is TGTGCCAGCAGCTGGTTTTCTGGGAACACTGAAGCTTTCTTT.

The chain is built from TRBV7-9 and TRBJ1-3; D gene ambiguous. The CDR3 is 14 amino acids. In germline, CDR1 is SEHNR, CDR2 FQNEAQ (reference sequence). Trimming removed 3 bases from V and 4 bases from J, with 10 bases in between. In DNA form, the CDR3 reads TGTGCCAGCAGCTTTGGAGGTGGGGGAAACACCATATATTTT. Its protein is CASSFGGGGNTIYF.

This clone has a single count. The chain uses TRBV28 and TRBJ1-5, with 7 bases matching TRBD1. Germline CDR1 is MDHEN and CDR2 is SYDVKM. The CDR3 contains 13 residues. V dropped 6 bases and J dropped 7; count of bases not matched to a gene: 6. CDR3 nucleotides: TGTGCCAGCAGGACAGGGCGCGGGCAGCCCCAGCATTTT. It translates to CASRTGRGQPQHF.

The chain joins TRBV12-5 to TRBJ2-5; D ambiguous. The CDR3 covers 18 residues. Trimming took off 1 base at V and 2 bases at J, with 20 bases between the two ends. In germline, CDR1 is LGHNT, CDR2 FRNRAP. The CDR3 DNA sequence: TGTGCTAGTGGTTTGGGACCCCCCGACGGCCCTATACAAGAGACCCAGTACTTC. Translation gives CASGLGPPDGPIQETQYF. Full variable domain (remainder filled in from reference TRBV12-5 and TRBJ2-5): DARVTQTPRHKVTEMGQEVTMRCQPILGHNTVFWYRQTMMQGLELLAYFRNRAPLDDSGMPKDRFSAEMPDATLATLKIQPSEPRDSAVYFCASGLGPPDGPIQETQYFGPGTRLLVL.

The chain is built from TRBV11-2 and TRBJ1-2; unclear D gene. Trimming left V 5 bases short and J 8 bases short, with 21 bases between. Per germline, CDR1 SGHAT and CDR2 FQNNGV. This CDR3 is built from 15 residues. For the CDR3, the DNA is TGTGCCAGCAGCACAGAGGTTACGTGGGGAGGCGGCTACACCTTC. This codes for CASSTEVTWGGGYTF.

The genes are TRBV27 and TRBJ1-2; possibly TRBD1 for D (6 bases). V lost 6 bases to trimming and J lost 6 bases, with 11 bases between them. Germline V lookup: CDR1 MNHEY, CDR2 SMNVEV (reference sequence). The CDR3 length is 12 residues. Here the CDR3 DNA reads TGTGCCAGCAGCGGAGGGGGGAATGGCTACACCTTC. As protein: CASSGGGNGYTF.

The chain combines TRBV9 with TRBJ1-2; tentative D call: TRBD1 (5 bases). CDR3 length: 13 amino acids. Trimming pared 4 bases from V and 4 bases from J, leaving 11 bases between. Germline V gene data show CDR1 as SGDLS and CDR2 as YYNGEE. The CDR3 nucleotides read TGTGCCAGCAGCCACCCGGGACTCTATGGCTACACCTTC. Translated, it gives CASSHPGLYGYTF.

The V call is TRBV27, the J call TRBJ1-6; D remains unclear. The CDR3 runs 16 residues. The ends were cut back, 0 bases at V and 0 bases at J, with 6 bases in the middle. Germline-derived CDR1 and CDR2 are MNHEY and SMNVEV (reference sequence). For the CDR3, the DNA is TGTGCCAGCAGTTTATCGCGGAGCTCCTATAATTCACCCCTCCACTTT. Translating it yields CASSLSRSSYNSPLHF.

In its sample, this clone was seen a few times. The V call is TRBV4-2, the J call TRBJ1-2; D unresolved. V lost 1 base, J lost 4 bases, and 10 bases lay in between. The CDR3 has 14 amino acids. Germline values: CDR1 LGHNA, CDR2 YNFKEQ. Written as DNA, the CDR3 is TGTGCCAGCAGCCAAGGAGGGAGCCCCTATGGCTACACCTTC. This sequence encodes CASSQGGSPYGYTF.

The CDR3 DNA reads TGCGCCAGCAGCCAGGGGGGGGAAACGCAGTTCTTC. Residues: CASSQGGETQFF. The chain links TRBV4-1 to TRBJ2-1; 7 bases line up with TRBD2. V gave up 3 bases and J gave up 12 bases; unmatched junction bases: 5. Germline CDR1 is MGHRA and CDR2 is YSYEKL. This CDR3 region has 12 residues.

The J gene is TRBJ2-5, the V gene TRBV10-3, with 10 nucleotides matching TRBD2. Germline V gene lookup returns CDR1 ENHRY and CDR2 SYGVKD. This CDR3 is built from 20 residues. Germline trimming cut 5 bases from V and 5 bases from J; bases unmatched to any gene: 23. The CDR3 bases are TGTGCCATCAGTATTTCGGACAGGGCGTCTAGCGGGGGTAACGGTGAGACCCAGTACTTC. Amino acids: CAISISDRASSGGNGETQYF.

The gene calls are TRBV15 and TRBJ1-5; TRBD1 matches at 7 bases. The CDR3 runs to 15 residues. CDR1 is LNHNV and CDR2 is YYDKDF in the germline V gene (reference sequence). V shed 4 bases, J shed 4 bases, and the junction held 7 bases outside the gene matches. The CDR3 DNA reads TGTGCCACCAGCATCAGGACAGGATCGAATCAGCCCCAGCATTTT. It encodes CATSIRTGSNQPQHF. Together with reference TRBV15 and TRBJ1-5, the CDR3 gives the full variable domain: DAMVIQNPRYQVTQFGKPVTLSCSQTLNHNVMYWYQQKSSQAPKLLFHYYDKDFNNEADTPDNFQSRRPNTSFCFLDIRSPGLGDTAMYLCATSIRTGSNQPQHFGDGTRLSIL.

The gene calls are TRBV5-1 and TRBJ1-1; 8 bases line up with TRBD1. Unmatched junction bases numbered 3, after V lost 4 bases and J lost 1 base. Germline assignment: CDR1 SGHRS and CDR2 YFSETQ. CDR3 length: 14 amino acids. CDR3 sequence (DNA): TGCGCCAGCAGCATCGGGACAGGGAACACTGAAGCTTTCTTT. It encodes CASSIGTGNTEAFF.

The chain couples TRBV9 to TRBJ1-6; D gene uncertain. In germline, CDR1 is SGDLS, CDR2 YYNGEE. Trimming removed 0 bases at V and 11 bases at J, with 12 bases between. This CDR3 has 14 amino acids. CDR3 in amino acids: CASSVGGSQAPLHF. The CDR3 DNA reads as TGTGCCAGCAGCGTAGGAGGCAGCCAGGCACCCCTCCACTTT. Combining the CDR3 with reference TRBV9 and TRBJ1-6 gives the whole variable domain DSGVTQTPKHLITATGQRVTLRCSPRSGDLSVYWYQQSLDQGLQFLIQYYNGEERAKGNILERFSAQQFPDLHSELNLSSLELGDSALYFCASSVGGSQAPLHFGNGTRLTVT.

The rearrangement uses TRBV6-1 and TRBJ1-5; the D gene is possibly TRBD1 (6 bases). Germline CDR1 reads MNHNS; CDR2 reads SASEGT. The V and J ends lost 4 bases and 4 bases respectively, with 8 bases between them. This CDR3 comprises 13 residues. The CDR3, as DNA: TGTGCCAGCAGTGGACAGGTTAATCAGCCCCAGCATTTT. The encoded protein is CASSGQVNQPQHF.